The 10 T cell receptor beta chains below come from one sample, sequenced in a study of T cell responses to AZD1222 COVID-19 vaccine (dated by TCRdb to the early 2020s). The library was obtained by the immunoSEQ multiplex PCR assay. TCRdb mirrors the immuneACCESS table, restricted to in-frame sequences. Some clones are absent from its copies; in checked studies, under half trace to an unresolved V gene, and the reason for the others is unknown. For this sample the table gives approximately 85,000 clones, of which about 86% were detected only once. The top ten clonotypes cover roughly 7.7% of the sample. Interpreted using the paper, the time point label stands for: baseline before first vaccination. This specimen consisted of peripheral blood, obtained on day 0 of AZD1222 vaccination. These receptors all stem from an adult in good health.

This sequence joins TRBV9 and TRBJ1-5, with unresolved D. Trimming stripped 3 bases from V and 4 bases from J, with 11 bases between. Germline lookup yields CDR1 SGDLS and CDR2 YYNGEE. The CDR3 has 14 amino acids. The CDR3 is CASSGGMGNQPQHF. For the CDR3, the DNA is TGTGCCAGCAGCGGAGGGATGGGAAATCAGCCCCAGCATTTT.

This clone was picked up a small number of times. This chain joins TRBV5-6 and TRBJ2-5, with 7 nucleotides matching TRBD1. The CDR3 length is 16 residues. CDR1 is SGHDT, CDR2 YYEEEE, per germline. Germline trimming cut 2 bases from V and 0 bases from J; bases unmatched to any gene: 7. CDR3: CASSLKRTGDQETQYF. DNA for the CDR3: TGTGCCAGCAGCTTAAAACGGACAGGAGACCAAGAGACCCAGTACTTC.

This chain connects TRBV7-6 to TRBJ2-2; 10 nucleotides line up with TRBD2. After removal of 5 bases from V and 4 bases from J, the junction contained 10 bases not matched to a gene. This CDR3 has 17 amino acids. The V gene's germline CDR1 is SGHVS and CDR2 FNYEAQ. The CDR3 sequence: CASSQDRAGGRTGELFF. Here the CDR3 DNA reads TGTGCCAGCAGCCAAGATCGAGCGGGGGGGCGCACCGGGGAGCTGTTTTTT.

The V and J genes are TRBV14 and TRBJ1-1; tentatively, D is TRBD1 (6 bases). Germline values: CDR1 SGHDN, CDR2 FVKESK. The CDR3 has 13 amino acids. Trimming took off 4 bases at V and 3 bases at J, with 9 bases between the two ends. The CDR3 sequence is CASSPGQYTEAFF. Here the CDR3 DNA reads TGTGCCAGCAGCCCTGGACAGTACACTGAAGCTTTCTTT.

In its sample, this clone was seen once. V gene TRBV5-1 combines with J gene TRBJ2-5, with a tentative D call TRBD2 (5 bases). Germline V gives CDR1 SGHRS, CDR2 YFSETQ. V dropped 3 bases and J dropped 5 bases, with 17 bases sitting between them. CDR3 length: 15 amino acids. CDR3 sequence reads: CASSSWTGTAETQYF. For the CDR3, the DNA is TGCGCCAGCAGCTCCTGGACGGGAACGGCGGAGACCCAGTACTTC.

This chain connects TRBV29-1 to TRBJ1-2, with 7 bases identical to TRBD1. Germline values: CDR1 SQVTM, CDR2 ANQGSEA. V gave up 7 bases and J gave up 7 bases; unmatched junction bases: 9. This CDR3 region has 12 residues. CDR3 nucleotides: TGCAGCGCTGGGACAGCTGCCTCTGGCTACACCTTC. As protein: CSAGTAASGYTF.

This clone was detected only a few times. The chain employs TRBV19 and TRBJ2-7; D is undetermined. CDR1 and CDR2 (germline): LNHDA, SQIVND (reference sequence). The V and J ends lost 6 bases and 5 bases respectively, with 20 bases between them. The CDR3 spans 15 residues. The CDR3 here is CASSPTEQAWHEQYF. The DNA of the CDR3 is TGTGCCAGTAGCCCAACCGAGCAGGCTTGGCACGAGCAGTACTTC. Variable domain in full (rest from reference TRBV19 and TRBJ2-7): DGGITQSPKYLFRKEGQNVTLSCEQNLNHDAMYWYRQDPGQGLRLIYYSQIVNDFQKGDIAEGYSVSREKKESFPLTVTSAQKNPTAFYLCASSPTEQAWHEQYFGPGTRLTVT.

The chain uses TRBV28 and TRBJ1-6, with D unresolved. From germline, CDR1 is MDHEN and CDR2 SYDVKM. CDR3 length: 15 amino acids. The germline V and J ends were trimmed by 6 bases and 9 bases, with 18 bases remaining between them. The CDR3 is CASSPRPEGRSPLHF. CDR3 nucleotides: TGTGCCAGCAGCCCTCGACCCGAGGGCCGTTCACCCCTCCACTTT.

The chain uses TRBV27 and TRBJ1-5; D remains unclear. This CDR3 has 14 residues. CDR1 is MNHEY and CDR2 is SMNVEV in the germline V gene (reference sequence). V was cut by 3 bases and J by 0 bases, with 6 bases left in between. CDR3 protein: CASSFTLSNQPQHF. CDR3 in DNA: TGTGCCAGCAGTTTTACCCTTAGCAATCAGCCCCAGCATTTT.

The chain employs TRBV9 and TRBJ1-3, with 7 bases lining up with TRBD1. Germline CDR1 is SGDLS and CDR2 is YYNGEE. The CDR3 is made up of 15 amino acids. Trimming cost V 7 bases and J 4 bases; bases outside gene matches: 11. The CDR3 is CASAKGGQLGNTIYF. The CDR3 region has the DNA TGTGCCAGCGCTAAGGGGGGACAGCTCGGAAACACCATATATTTT.